Following are 5 T cell receptor beta chains from one sample sequenced in a study of T-cell reconstitution after alpha-beta-depleted transplantation in children. Preparation of the TCRbeta library used unique molecular identifiers. TCRdb itself ran the PCR reads through MiXCR, one entry per CDR3 protein. The sample carries tens of thousands of distinct CDR3 sequences, roughly 6.3% recorded once. The sample in question was PBMCs, mostly from graft donor cells, obtained 180 days after TCRalphabeta/CD19-depleted stem cell transplant. All receptors come from a male patient under 18 who had a stem cell transplant for acute myeloid leukemia, so the T cells may come from the graft donor.

There are many counts of this clonotype. The chain has TRBV7-2 and TRBJ2-3; D is perhaps TRBD1 or TRBD2 (5 bases each). Germline values: CDR1 SGHTA, CDR2 FQGNSA. Trimming took off 4 bases at V and 4 bases at J, with 15 bases between the two ends. The CDR3 consists of 15 residues. This chain's CDR3 is CASSSGPGGSDTQYF. CDR3 bases: TGTGCCAGCAGCTCGGGACCCGGAGGATCAGATACGCAGTATTTT.

The table lists this clonotype with many counts. The gene calls are TRBV11-2 and TRBJ1-1; 11 bases are a match to TRBD1. Germline V lookup: CDR1 SGHAT, CDR2 FQNNGV. V was clipped by 4 bases and J by 4 bases; unmatched bases: 5. The CDR3 spans 15 residues. Here the CDR3 reads CASSWKGQGGTEAFF. The CDR3 nucleotides read TGTGCCAGCAGCTGGAAGGGACAGGGGGGCACTGAAGCTTTCTTT.

This clonotype has a count of ten or more. The J gene is TRBJ1-1, the V gene TRBV27; no firm D call. Germline CDR1 and CDR2: MNHEY and SMNVEV (reference sequence). V lost 4 bases, J lost 1 base, and 10 bases lay in between. The CDR3 is 14 amino acids. The CDR3 reads CASSSTFRNTEAFF. The CDR3 nucleotides are TGTGCCAGCAGTTCGACTTTCCGGAACACTGAAGCTTTCTTT.

This clonotype appeared many times. The V gene is TRBV5-6, the J gene TRBJ2-3, with TRBD2 matching over 12 bases. V dropped 2 bases and J dropped 5; count of bases not matched to a gene: 6. This CDR3 spans 16 amino acids. Germline lookup yields CDR1 SGHDT and CDR2 YYEEEE. The CDR3 DNA is TGTGCCAGCAGCTTATTGACTAGCGGGAGAATAGATACGCAGTATTTT. Residues: CASSLLTSGRIDTQYF.

This clonotype was recorded only once. This chain links TRBV12-3 or TRBV12-4 with TRBJ2-1; TRBD2 matches at 7 bases. The junction had 29 bases not matched to a gene; V was cut back by 11 bases and J by 7 bases. CDR3 length: 19 amino acids. CDR3 protein: CALSLRRERRGGPRNEQFF. CDR3 coding DNA: TGTGCCCTCAGTTTAAGGCGGGAGCGAAGGGGTGGGCCCCGAAATGAGCAGTTCTTC.